This T cell receptor (beta chain) was profiled in a study of T cell changes during pregnancy in multiple sclerosis. CDR3 size: 11 residues. Per germline, CDR1 MNHEY and CDR2 SVGAGI. Assay used: immunoSEQ multiplex PCR; TCRdb lists only in-frame clones, some missing. This sample has fewer than 65,000 clones, with around 90% found just once. With regard to this clone: An end of the junction differs from the germline gene, which may be a read error.

The starting material was peripheral blood, obtained in the first trimester of pregnancy. V usage is TRBV6-5 and J usage is TRBJ2-1; TRBD1 matches 7 bases. The sequence came from a female donor in good health, enrolled as a control in a pregnancy study. The CDR3 sequence: CASSYSTGQIF. Here the CDR3 DNA reads TGTGCCAGCAGTTACTCGACAGGGCAAATCTTC.